This T cell receptor beta chain derives from a study of control samples from healthy donors and cancer patients (dated by TCRdb to 2018 to 2020). Libraries were made using the immunoSEQ multiplex PCR assay. TCRdb holds this immuneACCESS table with in-frame rearrangements only. Some clones are missing; in checked studies, unresolved V genes explain under half, and the rest has no known cause. The sample table holds about 150,000 clones, of which more than 85% were seen once. The leading ten clones occupy approximately 2.5% of the sample. As to this clone: Its specific antigen is unknown. No base qualities exist here, and no much larger clone lies one base off it.

The clonotype comes from a man aged 50 to 59 in good health. Sequenced sample: blood.

The DNA sequence is as follows: TGCGCCAGCAGTCGGACAGGGGGCCTCACAGATACGCAGTATTTT. This gives the protein CASSRTGGLTDTQYF. Rearrangement joined TRBV5-1 to TRBJ2-3; 11 middle bases align to TRBD1. The CDR3 goes from the cysteine to the phenylalanine over 15 residues. Kept here is only the CDR3 DNA, which spans 45 bases and is read in frame from base 1. CDR1 and CDR2, per the germline V gene, are SGHRS and YFSETQ. Germline trimming amounts to 5 bases on V and 2 bases on J, with 4 as the count of junction bases outside the gene matches.